What follows is one TCR beta chain and its context. Its recognized antigen is unknown. The sample holds no much larger clone one base away, and base qualities are not on file. The intended sense of this specimen's treatment or condition label: around 19 received Ad26.COV2.S at low or high dose, single or two shots; 5 received placebo; per-sample allocation not given. Repertoires of vaccine and placebo recipients were sequenced from samples taken on day 63 after the first injection. Cohort 1b enrolled about two dozen adults aged 18-55 years at a single site in Boston, USA, between 29 July and 7 August 2020. As a vaccine, Ad26.COV2.S was a replication-incompetent adenovirus type 26 vector that expressed a prefusion-stabilized SARS-CoV-2 spike protein derived from the original Wuhan strain. The trim is 4 bases for V and 2 bases for J, with a gap of 11 bases between the germline ends. CDR1 MGHRA and CDR2 YSYEKL were looked up in the germline V gene. The CDR3, from cysteine to phenylalanine, totals 14 residues. CDR3 DNA is the only sequence kept; it has 42 bases, read in frame from the first base.

TCRbeta CDR3 regions were sequenced with the immunoSEQ Assay. After extraction, genomic DNA underwent amplification by bias-controlled multiplex PCR, followed by high-throughput sequencing. The authors processed their data as follows. To quantify the absolute abundance of each unique TCRbeta CDR3 region, sequences were collapsed and filtered. T cell fraction was estimated by normalizing TCRbeta template counts to usable DNA, with usable DNA measured through amplification of reference genes found in all nucleated cells. Repertoire TCRs were annotated as SARS-CoV-2-specific when V gene, CDR3 amino acid sequence and J gene were exactly matched to a known reactive TCR set. The reference SARS-CoV-2 TCR set came from MIRA and was filtered for enrichment in COVID-19-positive ImmuneCODE repertoires, removing public or cross-reactive TCRs. Using the MIRA antigens, annotated TCRs were further analysed by specific ORF or by position within an ORF. Depth was the summed frequency of annotated unique rearrangements, while breadth was defined as annotated unique rearrangements over total unique productive rearrangements. TCR breadth was compared between groups using two-sided Wilcoxon rank-sum tests. The source is immuneACCESS, and TCRdb retained only in-frame sequences with V and J called. Part of the clones is not carried over; for the studies checked, unresolved V genes explain less than half of this, and the remainder is unexplained. V and J calls plus clone size are reproduced from that table; the DNA served to infer D and trimming. For this sample the table gives hundreds of thousands of clones, of which roughly four fifths were detected only once. In total, the top ten clones hold just under 7.5% of the sample.

This entry is derived from a study of Ad26.COV2.S vaccination and SARS-CoV-2 variants (dated by TCRdb to about 2021). In the study overall: Vaccine-arm donors were drawn from COV1001, a multicentre, randomized, double-blind, placebo-controlled phase I-IIa trial of Ad26.COV2.S in healthy adults. Sequencing of the TCRbeta repertoire served to evaluate the specificity and breadth of SARS-CoV-2-reactive T cell receptors following Ad26.COV2.S vaccination. Investigators remained blinded to trial group allocation during experiments and outcome assessment. Ad26.COV2.S was given intramuscularly at 5x10^10 or 1x10^11 viral particles, as a single shot or as two shots 56 days apart. Trial participants were randomized into five groups of five: low-dose or high-dose Ad26.COV2.S given once or twice, or placebo on both occasions. A total of 32 samples were included in the TCR-sequenced set, comprising 19 Ad26.COV2.S vaccine recipients, 5 placebo recipients and 8 SARS-CoV-2 convalescent individuals. What the work shows at the level of the full study, not this receptor alone: The study was not powered to compare responses between vaccine doses or regimens. It was noted by the authors that total T cell responses may have been underestimated by the TCR breadth and depth analyses. Compared with placebo recipients, Ad26.COV2.S recipients showed higher spike-specific TCR breadth (P = 0.0014). Vaccine and placebo recipients had similar non-spike TCR breadth, a finding consistent with the vaccine containing only spike. Substantial breadth of spike-specific CD8+ and CD4+ T cell responses was reported after vaccination.

The sequence derives from a person between 18 and 65 years old who received the Ad26.COV2.S COVID-19 vaccine or a placebo. The chain links TRBV4-1 with TRBJ1-2; the D gene is not confidently resolved. Specimen: peripheral blood, collected in a trial of Ad26.COV2.S vaccine versus placebo. CDR3 region: CASSLGESNYGYTF. The nucleotide sequence reads as follows: TGCGCCAGCAGCCTCGGGGAGTCCAACTATGGCTACACCTTC.